A single sample gave rise to the 21 T cell receptor beta chains below, sequenced in a study of shared T cell receptors in the human thymus (dated by TCRdb to the early 2020s). Libraries were constructed by the immunoSEQ multiplex PCR assay. This immuneACCESS table, as held by TCRdb, lists in-frame sequences with V and J called but not all clones. Of the missing ones, under half trace to an unresolved V gene in checked studies; the others have no known cause. The sample contains more than 550,000 clones, about 90% of them found a single time. The top ten hold 0.0094% of the sample. The sample was also reused in another study, on human thymus T cells.

Source material: thymocytes. These receptors came from a boy under two years old with a congenital heart defect. Donor details come from another sample of the same person, matched by shared clones.

DNA of the CDR3: TGTGCCAGTAGTGCTTGGACTGAGGGAGAGCCATACAATGAGCAGTTCTTC. Translated: CASSAWTEGEPYNEQFF. This sequence joins TRBV19 and TRBJ2-1; D perhaps matches TRBD2 (5 bases). The CDR3 covers 17 residues. Germline V gene lookup returns CDR1 LNHDA and CDR2 SQIVND (reference sequence). The V end was cut by 5 bases, the J end by 4 bases, with 21 bases between.

V and J are TRBV10-3 and TRBJ1-1, with TRBD1 matching over 8 bases. This CDR3 is built from 15 residues. Germline CDR1 is ENHRY and CDR2 is SYGVKD. With V trimmed by 6 bases and J by 2 bases, 8 bases remained unmatched. CDR3 amino acids: CAIRENGTGNTEAFF. CDR3 coding DNA: TGTGCCATCAGGGAAAACGGGACAGGTAACACTGAAGCTTTCTTT.

The chain uses TRBV4-2 and TRBJ2-3, with 15 nucleotides matching TRBD2. The germline CDR1 and CDR2 sequences are LGHNA and YNFKEQ. The ends lost 0 bases at V and 2 bases at J; junction bases unmatched: 6. The CDR3 sequence is 19 residues long. The CDR3 loop is CASSQDSGLAGGYTDTQYF. The CDR3 DNA reads TGTGCCAGCAGCCAAGATTCGGGACTAGCGGGGGGTTACACAGATACGCAGTATTTT.

The chain combines TRBV5-6 with TRBJ1-1, with a tentative D call TRBD1 (6 bases). V shed 4 bases and J shed 3 bases, with 13 bases lying between them. The CDR3 extends over 14 amino acids. The germline CDR1 and CDR2 sequences are SGHDT and YYEEEE. Here the CDR3 reads CASSTGHDDTEAFF. Here the CDR3 DNA reads TGTGCCAGCAGCACGGGACATGATGACACTGAAGCTTTCTTT.

The chain combines TRBV27 with TRBJ2-7; D possibly corresponds to TRBD2 (6 bases). The CDR3 spans 14 residues. V was clipped by 2 bases and J by 5 bases, with 13 bases between them. Germline V gives CDR1 MNHEY, CDR2 SMNVEV (reference sequence). The CDR3 sequence is CASSLRSGWDEQYF. CDR3 bases: TGTGCCAGCAGTTTACGAAGCGGGTGGGACGAGCAGTACTTC.

The chain carries TRBV25-1 and TRBJ2-3; D not certain. Trimming cost V 2 bases and J 0 bases, with 6 bases left between them. From germline, CDR1 is MGHDK and CDR2 SYGVNS. The length of the CDR3 is 14 residues. CDR3 DNA sequence: TGTGCCAGCAGTGAAAGAACTAGCACAGATACGCAGTATTTT. Translated, it gives CASSERTSTDTQYF.

J is TRBJ2-7 and V is TRBV11-2; D is perhaps TRBD2 (6 bases). CDR1 is SGHAT and CDR2 is FQNNGV in the germline V gene. This CDR3 has 12 residues. The germline V and J ends were trimmed by 1 base and 12 bases, with 13 bases remaining between them. Here the CDR3 DNA reads TGTGCCAGCAGCTTAGCCTCGGAGGGGACGTACTTC. It yields the protein CASSLASEGTYF.

The chain links TRBV27 to TRBJ2-7; 7 positions match TRBD2. The CDR3 spans 16 residues. V was clipped by 5 bases and J by 5 bases; unmatched bases: 15. CDR1 and CDR2 (germline): MNHEY, SMNVEV (reference sequence). In nucleotides, the CDR3 is TGTGCCAGCAGTCCCCGAGATGCGGGGGTTTCTAACGAGCAGTACTTC. Translating it yields CASSPRDAGVSNEQYF.

The chain has TRBV5-6 and TRBJ2-1; 14 bases align to TRBD2. V gave up 4 bases and J gave up 8 bases; unmatched junction bases: 14. Germline V lookup: CDR1 SGHDT, CDR2 YYEEEE. The CDR3 is 18 amino acids. DNA for the CDR3: TGTGCCAGCAGCGCCGGGACTAGCGGGAGCCTCCATGGGTATGAGCAGTTCTTC. As protein: CASSAGTSGSLHGYEQFF.

V usage is TRBV5-4 and J usage is TRBJ1-1, with 7 bases aligning to TRBD1. The CDR3 has 14 amino acids. The V segment lost 2 bases and the J segment 8 bases; nucleotides outside the gene matches: 9. CDR1 and CDR2 (germline): SGHNT, YYREEE (reference sequence). The CDR3, as DNA: TGTGCCAGCAGCTTCACCGGGACAGTAATGGAAGCTTTCTTT. Amino acids: CASSFTGTVMEAFF.

This clone has just a few counts. The rearrangement uses TRBV29-1 and TRBJ2-1, with D uncertain. The CDR3 is 11 amino acids. Trimming cost V 3 bases and J 7 bases, with 7 bases left between them. From germline, CDR1 is SQVTM and CDR2 ANQGSEA. DNA of the CDR3: TGCAGCGTTGACGGGTTGAATGAGCAGTTCTTC. The encoded protein is CSVDGLNEQFF.

V gene TRBV29-1 combines with J gene TRBJ2-1, with D perhaps matching TRBD2 (6 bases). CDR3 length: 17 residues. Between the trimmed V and J ends, which lost 5 bases and 7 bases, there was a span of 27 bases. Looked up from germline, CDR1 is SQVTM and CDR2 is ANQGSEA. In DNA form, the CDR3 reads TGCAGCGTTCTCCCGGGGGTTGGTGGCCGGCGGGCGAATGAGCAGTTCTTC. The encoded protein is CSVLPGVGGRRANEQFF.

This chain joins TRBV7-2 and TRBJ1-5; 7 bases are shared with TRBD1. Germline CDR1 SGHTA, CDR2 FQGNSA. V was clipped by 4 bases and J by 5 bases; unmatched bases: 5. The CDR3 is 14 residues long. The CDR3 sequence: CASSYHRGDQPQHF. CDR3 sequence (DNA): TGTGCCAGCAGCTATCACAGGGGTGATCAGCCCCAGCATTTT.

In its sample, this clone was seen a few times. The V and J genes are TRBV18 and TRBJ1-4, with D perhaps TRBD1 (6 bases). V shed 6 bases and J shed 5 bases, with 16 bases lying between them. Germline V gene sequence: CDR1 KGHSH, CDR2 LQKENI. The CDR3 has 15 amino acids. CDR3 sequence: CASSPENRENEKLFF. DNA for the CDR3: TGTGCCAGCTCTCCAGAGAACAGGGAGAATGAAAAACTGTTTTTT. The complete variable domain, with remaining parts taken from reference TRBV18 and TRBJ1-4, reads NAGVMQNPRHLVRRRGQEARLRCSPMKGHSHVYWYRQLPEEGLKFMVYLQKENIIDESGMPKERFSAEFPKEGPSILRIQQVVRGDSAAYFCASSPENRENEKLFFGSGTQLSVL.

The chain couples TRBV4-1 to TRBJ1-2, with D tentatively TRBD1 (5 bases). This CDR3 contains 15 residues. Trimming took off 3 bases at V and 5 bases at J, with 16 bases between the two ends. Germline CDR1 is MGHRA and CDR2 is YSYEKL. As DNA, the CDR3 is TGCGCCAGCAGCCATTTAACGACGGGGGAGTATGGCTACACCTTC. Encoded protein: CASSHLTTGEYGYTF.

The rearrangement joins TRBV5-6 to TRBJ1-1; TRBD1 is a possible D gene (5 bases). Deletions cut 6 bases from V and 4 bases from J, with 16 bases between. The germline V gene has CDR1 SGHDT and CDR2 YYEEEE. The CDR3 has 14 amino acids. The CDR3 DNA follows: TGTGCCAGCATCCAGCAGGGAGCGGGCACTGAAGCTTTCTTT. It specifies CASIQQGAGTEAFF. The full variable domain, its missing parts supplied by reference TRBV5-6 and TRBJ1-1, is DAGVTQSPTHLIKTRGQQVTLRCSPKSGHDTVSWYQQALGQGPQFIFQYYEEEERQRGNFPDRFSGHQFPNYSSELNVNALLLGDSALYLCASIQQGAGTEAFFGQGTRLTVV.

V and J are TRBV30 and TRBJ2-7; D gene unclear. Germline assignment: CDR1 GTSNPN and CDR2 SVGIG (reference sequence). The CDR3 extends over 9 amino acids. V was trimmed by 0 bases and J by 12 bases, leaving 6 bases between them. CDR3 residues: CAWSVGGYF. CDR3 coding DNA: TGTGCCTGGAGTGTCGGCGGGTACTTC.

The chain is built from TRBV6-1 and TRBJ2-7; D uncertain. Germline V gene data show CDR1 as MNHNS and CDR2 as SASEGT. The CDR3 consists of 14 residues. V was pared by 1 base and J by 2 bases, with 9 bases between. The CDR3: CASSEELIPYEQYF. CDR3 sequence (DNA): TGTGCCAGCAGTGAAGAACTGATCCCCTACGAGCAGTACTTC.

V gene TRBV28 combines with J gene TRBJ1-4; no reliable D call. V was shortened by 5 bases and J by 7 bases, with 14 bases between the two germline ends. The CDR3 is made up of 14 amino acids. Looked up from germline, CDR1 is MDHEN and CDR2 is SYDVKM. The CDR3 DNA reads as TGTGCCAGCAGTCTAGAGGAGGAAGGTGAAAAACTGTTTTTT. Amino acid sequence: CASSLEEEGEKLFF.

This sequence joins TRBV2 and TRBJ1-2; maybe TRBD1 (6 bases). The V gene's germline CDR1 is SNHLY and CDR2 FYNNEI. The CDR3 has 15 amino acids. V shed 7 bases and J shed 8 bases, with 23 bases lying between them. The DNA for the CDR3 is TGTGCCAGCAACATCGTCGGCAAGGAAGGGGGAGGCTACACCTTC. It encodes CASNIVGKEGGGYTF.

This chain connects TRBV10-3 to TRBJ2-7; 8 bases match TRBD1. CDR1 is ENHRY and CDR2 is SYGVKD in the germline V gene. The CDR3 sequence is 14 residues long. The junction had 6 bases not matched to a gene; V was cut back by 5 bases and J by 3 bases. As DNA, the CDR3 is TGTGCCATCAGTCTGGACAGGGCCTACTACGAGCAGTACTTC. As protein: CAISLDRAYYEQYF.